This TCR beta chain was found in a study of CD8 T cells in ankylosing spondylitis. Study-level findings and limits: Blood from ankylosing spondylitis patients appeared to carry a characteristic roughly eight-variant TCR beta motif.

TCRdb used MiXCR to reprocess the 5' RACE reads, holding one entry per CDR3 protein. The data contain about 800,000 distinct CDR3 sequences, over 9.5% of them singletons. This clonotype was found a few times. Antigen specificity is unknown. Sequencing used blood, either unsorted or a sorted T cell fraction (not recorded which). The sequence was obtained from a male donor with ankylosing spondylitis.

The CDR3 nucleotides are TGCAGTGCCCCGGACAGTCTCTCTGGAAACACCATATATTTT. Its protein is CSAPDSLSGNTIYF. The chain recombines TRBV20-1 with TRBJ1-3, with D possibly TRBD1 on 6 matching bases. The CDR3 length is 14 residues. The germline V gene has CDR1 DFQATT and CDR2 SNEGSKA (reference sequence). Trimming took 6 bases from V and 0 from J, leaving 12 bases between them.